The 29 T cell receptor beta chains below were found in one sample sequenced in a study of blood T cell repertoires in COVID-19. Sequenced by immunoSEQ multiplex PCR; TCRdb stores in-frame clones only, minus some. This table holds some 350,000 clones, roughly 90% found once. Material for sequencing was peripheral blood. Every receptor here comes from a woman in her 70s with COVID-19, enrolled during active disease.

The rearrangement links TRBV7-9 to TRBJ1-3; D is perhaps TRBD1 (5 bases). CDR3 size: 16 residues. Looked up from germline, CDR1 is SEHNR and CDR2 is FQNEAQ (reference sequence). V lost 5 bases and J lost 0, with 14 bases in between. The CDR3, as DNA: TGTGCCAGCAGCGGGGCGAGATCCCTCTCTGGAAACACCATATATTTT. Amino acids: CASSGARSLSGNTIYF.

This chain joins TRBV3-1 (or the pseudogene TRBV3-2) and TRBJ2-7, with a possible D match to TRBD2 (6 bases). Trimming shortened V by 4 bases and J by 3 bases, and 13 bases separated the two germline ends. The length of the CDR3 is 14 residues. Germline CDR1 and CDR2: LGHDT and YNNKEL (reference sequence). This CDR3 reads CASSLDRGFYEQYF. The CDR3 DNA reads as TGTGCCAGCAGCCTCGATCGGGGGTTCTACGAGCAGTACTTC.

In nucleotides, the CDR3 is TGTGCCAGCAGTTTTGGCAGTCACAAAAACATTCAGTACTTC. This codes for CASSFGSHKNIQYF. V gene TRBV27 combines with J gene TRBJ2-4; D unclear. The V gene's germline CDR1 is MNHEY and CDR2 SMNVEV (reference sequence). The CDR3 runs 14 residues. V lost 3 bases and J 3 bases, leaving 9 bases between the germline ends.

The rearrangement joins TRBV19 to TRBJ1-2; possible D gene TRBD1, 5 bases. Between the trimmed V and J ends, which lost 0 bases and 4 bases, there was a span of 6 bases. The CDR3 is 13 amino acids. Germline CDR1 and CDR2: LNHDA and SQIVND (reference sequence). CDR3 nucleotide sequence: TGTGCCAGTAGTATAGATCAGGGCTATGGCTACACCTTC. Its translation is CASSIDQGYGYTF.

The gene calls are TRBV27 and TRBJ2-7, with TRBD1 matching over 7 bases. The CDR3 sequence is 16 residues long. Germline V gives CDR1 MNHEY, CDR2 SMNVEV (reference sequence). Unmatched junction bases numbered 11, after V lost 3 bases and J lost 3 bases. CDR3 region: CASSFSGTVGGYEQYF. The CDR3 DNA follows: TGTGCCAGCAGTTTTTCAGGGACAGTGGGCGGCTACGAGCAGTACTTC.

J is TRBJ1-1 and V is TRBV11-2; 8 bases line up with TRBD1. Looked up from germline, CDR1 is SGHAT and CDR2 is FQNNGV. The CDR3 runs 13 residues. V gave up 5 bases and J gave up 8 bases; unmatched junction bases: 7. CDR3 coding DNA: TGTGCCAGCAGCCCCGGACAGGGAATGGAAGCTTTCTTT. Protein product: CASSPGQGMEAFF.

V and J are TRBV19 and TRBJ2-1, with 8 bases that match TRBD2. Germline V gene data show CDR1 as LNHDA and CDR2 as SQIVND (reference sequence). V lost 6 bases and J lost 4; bases outside the gene matches: 8. The CDR3 sequence is 15 residues long. CDR3 coding DNA: TGTGCCAGTAGGGTAACTAGCGGACCGTACAATGAGCAGTTCTTC. It codes for CASRVTSGPYNEQFF.

The V and J genes are TRBV27 and TRBJ1-3; no clear D gene. The CDR3 totals 16 residues. Germline lookup yields CDR1 MNHEY and CDR2 SMNVEV (reference sequence). With 3 bases removed from V and 0 bases from J, the gap between germline ends came to 12 bases. Here the CDR3 DNA reads TGTGCCAGCAGTTTCTCCCCGTTGAGCTCTGGAAACACCATATATTTT. This encodes CASSFSPLSSGNTIYF.

The chain combines TRBV5-1 with TRBJ1-2, with D possibly matching TRBD1 (6 bases). The CDR3 is 14 amino acids. V lost 4 bases and J 6 bases, leaving 16 bases between the germline ends. Germline loops: CDR1 SGHRS, CDR2 YFSETQ. The CDR3: CASSDSQGGDGYTF. Here the CDR3 DNA reads TGCGCCAGCAGCGACTCACAGGGTGGGGATGGCTACACCTTC.

The V and J genes are TRBV24-1 and TRBJ1-2; D not certain. With 5 bases removed from V and 4 bases from J, the gap between germline ends came to 10 bases. CDR3 size: 13 residues. CDR1 is KGHDR and CDR2 is SFDVKD in the germline V gene. The CDR3 reads CATSANSLYGYTF. CDR3 DNA sequence: TGTGCCACCAGTGCCAACAGCCTCTATGGCTACACCTTC.

The J gene is TRBJ1-6, the V gene TRBV28; perhaps TRBD1 as D (6 bases). The V gene's germline CDR1 is MDHEN and CDR2 SYDVKM. This CDR3 is built from 14 residues. V lost 3 bases to trimming and J lost 7 bases, with 10 bases between them. CDR3 DNA: TGTGCCAGCAGTTTCGGGCAGGGGAATTCACCCCTCCACTTT. Residues: CASSFGQGNSPLHF.

The chain carries TRBV14 and TRBJ2-3, with D maybe TRBD2 (5 bases). The CDR3 consists of 21 residues. Trimming took 1 base from V and 0 from J, leaving 26 bases between them. Germline CDR1 is SGHDN and CDR2 is FVKESK. The CDR3 region has the DNA TGTGCCAGCAGCCAAGGGGATGCGAGACCGGGAATCGACACTAGCACAGATACGCAGTATTTT. It is translated as CASSQGDARPGIDTSTDTQYF.

This chain connects TRBV5-8 to TRBJ2-7, with a weak D call TRBD1 (5 bases). Germline CDR1 reads SGHTS; CDR2 reads YDEGEE. V was trimmed by 0 bases and J by 6 bases, leaving 10 bases between them. The CDR3 consists of 13 residues. The CDR3 is CASSLGRAGEQYF. The CDR3 DNA is TGTGCCAGCAGCTTGGGCAGGGCTGGCGAGCAGTACTTC.

V is TRBV18 and J is TRBJ1-1, with TRBD1 matching over 7 bases. Germline values: CDR1 KGHSH, CDR2 LQKENI. Unmatched junction bases numbered 3, after V lost 1 base and J lost 1 base. The CDR3 is 15 amino acids. The chain's CDR3 is CASSPLTGTNTEAFF. The DNA of the CDR3 is TGTGCCAGCTCACCACTGACAGGGACGAACACTGAAGCTTTCTTT.

The chain uses TRBV7-2 and TRBJ1-2, with D unclear. The CDR3 has 16 amino acids. V dropped 2 bases and J dropped 3 bases, with 16 bases sitting between them. Germline V lookup: CDR1 SGHTA, CDR2 FQGNSA. CDR3 loop: CASSLREAPQDYGYTF. CDR3 coding DNA: TGTGCCAGCAGCTTACGTGAGGCCCCACAAGACTATGGCTACACCTTC.

The rearrangement uses TRBV28 and TRBJ1-2; the match to TRBD1 covers 7 bases. Losses at the gene ends were 5 bases for V and 4 bases for J; bases not matched to a gene: 4. Germline CDR1 and CDR2: MDHEN and SYDVKM. This CDR3 spans 13 amino acids. Written as DNA, the CDR3 is TGTGCCAGCAGTAAACAGGGGATCTATGGCTACACCTTC. This sequence encodes CASSKQGIYGYTF.

The chain employs TRBV10-3 and TRBJ2-3; 8 positions agree with TRBD1. This CDR3 is built from 15 residues. Germline V lookup: CDR1 ENHRY, CDR2 SYGVKD. Losses at the gene ends were 4 bases for V and 5 bases for J; bases not matched to a gene: 8. CDR3 region: CAISGPGGAGDTQYF. The CDR3 DNA reads as TGTGCCATCAGTGGCCCAGGGGGCGCTGGAGATACGCAGTATTTT.

V gene TRBV5-6 combines with J gene TRBJ1-2, with 8 bases fitting TRBD1. Germline CDR1 is SGHDT and CDR2 is YYEEEE. CDR3 length: 14 amino acids. V lost 0 bases, J lost 3 bases, and 1 base stayed unmatched. The CDR3 here is CASSLETGDYGYTF. The CDR3, as DNA: TGTGCCAGCAGCTTGGAGACAGGGGACTATGGCTACACCTTC.

This clone was seen more than once but under ten times. V usage is TRBV9 and J usage is TRBJ1-1, with D perhaps TRBD1 (5 bases). Trimming removed 0 bases at V and 1 base at J, with 10 bases between. The CDR3 extends over 15 amino acids. Germline values: CDR1 SGDLS, CDR2 YYNGEE. For the CDR3, the DNA is TGTGCCAGCAGCGTAGAGGTACAGGCGAACACTGAAGCTTTCTTT. This gives the protein CASSVEVQANTEAFF.

The chain is built from TRBV27 and TRBJ2-7; 7 bases fit TRBD2. Germline V CDR1 and CDR2: MNHEY, SMNVEV (reference sequence). The CDR3 extends over 13 amino acids. Trimming cost V 7 bases and J 9 bases; bases outside gene matches: 12. CDR3 amino acids: CASKGGEAARQYF. The DNA for the CDR3 is TGTGCCAGCAAGGGAGGGGAAGCAGCGAGGCAGTACTTC.

The CDR3 sequence is CASRPTGTGNSPLHF. The CDR3 region has the DNA TGCGCCAGCAGACCTACCGGGACAGGGAACTCACCCCTCCACTTT. This chain connects TRBV5-1 to TRBJ1-6, with TRBD1 identical over 9 bases. CDR1 is SGHRS, CDR2 YFSETQ, per germline. CDR3 length equals 15 residues. The J segment lost 10 bases and the V segment lost 5 bases, leaving 10 bases of the junction unmatched. Drawing the rest from reference TRBV5-1 and TRBJ1-6, the complete variable domain is KAGVTQTPRYLIKTRGQQVTLSCSPISGHRSVSWYQQTPGQGLQFLFEYFSETQRNKGNFPGRFSGRQFSNSRSEMNVSTLELGDSALYLCASRPTGTGNSPLHFGNGTRLTVT.

This chain joins TRBV7-2 and TRBJ2-2; tentative D call: TRBD2 (5 bases). The V gene lost 4 bases and the J gene lost 3 bases, with 9 bases spanning the gap. The germline V gene has CDR1 SGHTA and CDR2 FQGNSA. The CDR3 sequence is 14 residues long. In DNA, the CDR3 is TGTGCCAGCAGCTGGCTAGCAGACACCGGGGAGCTGTTTTTT. Translated, it gives CASSWLADTGELFF.

V is TRBV11-2 and J is TRBJ2-5; 10 bases line up with TRBD2. After removal of 2 bases from V and 5 bases from J, the junction contained 5 bases not matched to a gene. The V gene's germline CDR1 is SGHAT and CDR2 FQNNGV. This CDR3 has 15 amino acids. The CDR3 here is CASSLTAGGGETQYF. DNA of the CDR3: TGTGCCAGCAGCTTAACAGCGGGAGGGGGGGAGACCCAGTACTTC.

The V gene is TRBV30, the J gene TRBJ1-2; no firm D call. Deletions cut 8 bases from V and 8 bases from J, with 18 bases between. Germline CDR1 GTSNPN, CDR2 SVGIG (reference sequence). The CDR3 covers 12 residues. CDR3 sequence reads: CAGHGPWRGYTF. The CDR3 DNA sequence: TGTGCCGGGCATGGGCCCTGGAGGGGCTACACCTTC. The variable domain in full, with the rest retrieved from reference TRBV30 and TRBJ1-2, is SQTIHQWPATLVQPVGSPLSLECTVEGTSNPNLYWYRQAAGRGLQLLFYSVGIGQISSEVPQNLSASRPQDRQFILSSKKLLLSDSGFYLCAGHGPWRGYTFGSGTRLTVV.

This chain joins TRBV9 and TRBJ1-2, with 12 bases aligning to TRBD1. Per the germline V gene, CDR1 is SGDLS and CDR2 is YYNGEE. The CDR3 length is 16 residues. The junction had 8 bases not matched to a gene; V was cut back by 2 bases and J by 6 bases. DNA for the CDR3: TGTGCCAGCAGCGTCATCCCGGGACAGGGGGCTGATGGCTACACCTTC. Protein: CASSVIPGQGADGYTF.

This clone is a singleton in its sample. The rearrangement uses TRBV7-9 and TRBJ2-3, with 9 positions matching TRBD1. J lost 6 bases, V lost 7 bases, and 11 bases had no gene match. The CDR3 has 15 residues. Looked up from germline, CDR1 is SEHNR and CDR2 is FQNEAQ (reference sequence). The CDR3 protein is CASNPGTGFADTQYF. The CDR3 DNA reads as TGTGCCAGCAACCCCGGGACAGGGTTCGCGGATACGCAGTATTTT.

This rearrangement joins TRBV19 to TRBJ2-1; D may be TRBD2 (6 bases). Trimming left V 4 bases short and J 5 bases short, with 9 bases between. The CDR3 is 13 residues long. Germline lookup yields CDR1 LNHDA and CDR2 SQIVND (reference sequence). DNA of the CDR3: TGTGCCAGTAGTAAAACTAGCCACAATGAGCAGTTCTTC. Translation gives CASSKTSHNEQFF.

This chain links TRBV2 with TRBJ2-7; 8 positions match TRBD2. This CDR3 spans 13 amino acids. Germline-derived CDR1 and CDR2 are SNHLY and FYNNEI. The V segment lost 6 bases and the J segment 0 bases; nucleotides outside the gene matches: 1. The CDR3 here is CASRAGDSYEQYF. CDR3 DNA sequence: TGTGCCAGCAGAGCGGGGGACTCCTACGAGCAGTACTTC. Full variable domain (outside the CDR3, taken from reference TRBV2 and TRBJ2-7): EPEVTQTPSHQVTQMGQEVILRCVPISNHLYFYWYRQILGQKVEFLVSFYNNEISEKSEIFDDQFSVERPDGSNFTLKIRSTKLEDSAMYFCASRAGDSYEQYFGPGTRLTVT.

The rearrangement links TRBV28 to TRBJ1-2; D uncertain. Germline V gene data show CDR1 as MDHEN and CDR2 as SYDVKM. The ends were cut back, 6 bases at V and 5 bases at J, with 10 bases in the middle. CDR3 length equals 12 residues. CDR3 amino acids: CASRVAGYGYTF. CDR3 in DNA: TGTGCCAGCAGGGTGGCGGGGTATGGCTACACCTTC.